Following are 12 T cell receptor beta chains from one sample sequenced in a study of cytomegalovirus exposure and HLA in healthy donors. The study ran its PCR with 60 Vbeta and 13 Jbeta primers. Repertoires were generated with immunoSEQ multiplex PCR, while TCRdb's copy carries only in-frame clones and drops some. Of 90,000 or so clones listed, approximately 71% are singletons. Sequenced input: PBMCs. These receptors all come from a woman aged 18 to 35 in good health and CMV-seropositive.

The chain joins TRBV5-5 to TRBJ2-7; D is unresolved. With 0 bases removed from V and 2 bases from J, the gap between germline ends came to 6 bases. CDR3 length: 13 residues. Germline loops: CDR1 SGHKS, CDR2 YYEKEE (reference sequence). As DNA, the CDR3 is TGTGCCAGCAGCTTGGGCAGCGCCTACGAGCAGTACTTC. Protein sequence: CASSLGSAYEQYF.

This rearrangement joins TRBV19 to TRBJ2-1; TRBD2 agrees at 9 bases. CDR3 length: 15 amino acids. Germline V gene data show CDR1 as LNHDA and CDR2 as SQIVND (reference sequence). J lost 5 bases, V lost 1 base, and 3 bases had no gene match. The CDR3 spells CASSIVSGRNNEQFF. The DNA for the CDR3 is TGTGCCAGTAGTATAGTTAGCGGGAGAAACAATGAGCAGTTCTTC.

The chain combines TRBV11-2 with TRBJ2-7; a weak D match, TRBD2 (5 bases). Germline loops: CDR1 SGHAT, CDR2 FQNNGV. This CDR3 is 15 amino acids long. Trimming cost V 7 bases and J 4 bases, with 20 bases left between them. CDR3 sequence: CASTPVSGLGYEQYF. The CDR3 bases are TGTGCCAGCACACCCGTCAGCGGCCTGGGTTACGAGCAGTACTTC.

The J gene is TRBJ1-3, the V gene TRBV18; 8 bases line up with TRBD1. This CDR3 spans 16 amino acids. CDR1 and CDR2 (germline): KGHSH, LQKENI. J gave up 4 bases and V 5 bases, and 10 bases lay outside the gene matches. The CDR3 DNA reads TGTGCCAGCTCAACCCAGACAGGGGCGAAAGGAAACACCATATATTTT. Translated: CASSTQTGAKGNTIYF.

V gene TRBV28 combines with J gene TRBJ2-5; weak D call: TRBD2 (5 bases). The V gene lost 4 bases and the J gene lost 4 bases, with 13 bases spanning the gap. The germline V gene encodes CDR1 MDHEN and CDR2 SYDVKM. The CDR3 contains 14 residues. The CDR3 DNA sequence: TGTGCCAGCAGTTCGATCCGGGGATTAGAGACCCAGTACTTC. It yields the protein CASSSIRGLETQYF.

J is TRBJ1-4 and V is TRBV4-3; weak D call: TRBD1 (6 bases). CDR1 is LGHNA, CDR2 YSLEER, per germline. This CDR3 region has 16 residues. Trimming left V 1 base short and J 7 bases short, with 16 bases between. CDR3 nucleotide sequence: TGCGCCAGCAGCCAAGTACGCGGCAGGGGAGTTGAAAAACTGTTTTTT. Amino acid sequence: CASSQVRGRGVEKLFF.

The gene calls are TRBV5-1 and TRBJ1-4; D may be TRBD1 (6 bases). CDR1 SGHRS and CDR2 YFSETQ come from the germline V gene. The CDR3 is 15 amino acids. V lost 0 bases and J lost 8, with 14 bases in between. Here the CDR3 DNA reads TGCGCCAGCAGCTTGGCCTCACAGGGCGGGGAAAAACTGTTTTTT. Translating it yields CASSLASQGGEKLFF. Full variable domain (missing parts from reference TRBV5-1 and TRBJ1-4): KAGVTQTPRYLIKTRGQQVTLSCSPISGHRSVSWYQQTPGQGLQFLFEYFSETQRNKGNFPGRFSGRQFSNSRSEMNVSTLELGDSALYLCASSLASQGGEKLFFGSGTQLSVL.

V usage is TRBV4-2 and J usage is TRBJ1-2, with TRBD1 as a possible D gene (6 bases). The CDR3 has 16 amino acids. Trimming took off 0 bases at V and 11 bases at J, with 22 bases between the two ends. Germline CDR1 reads LGHNA; CDR2 reads YNFKEQ. The CDR3 sequence: CASSQEGVVLRQAYTF. CDR3 sequence (DNA): TGTGCCAGCAGCCAAGAGGGGGTGGTGTTGAGACAGGCATACACCTTC.

This chain connects TRBV6-5 to TRBJ2-7, with 8 bases aligning to TRBD1. CDR3 length equals 15 residues. J was trimmed by 4 bases and V by 6 bases; bases with no gene match: 11. From germline, CDR1 is MNHEY and CDR2 SVGAGI. CDR3 in DNA: TGTGCCAGCAGCCTAACCGGGACAGGAGTGTACGAGCAGTACTTC. Its translation is CASSLTGTGVYEQYF.

With regard to this clone: One end of the junction fails to match germline, which may point to a read error. The V and J genes are TRBV5-4 and TRBJ2-1; TRBD2 aligns across 8 bases. This CDR3 contains 12 residues. Germline V lookup: CDR1 SGHNT, CDR2 YYREEE (reference sequence). The CDR3 bases are TGTGCCAGCAGCACGCCGGGACTAGGCATTCTCTTC. Protein sequence: CASSTPGLGILF. Filled out from reference TRBV5-4 and TRBJ2-1, the complete variable domain reads ETGVTQSPTHLIKTRGQQVTLRCSSQSGHNTVSWYQQALGQGPQFIFQYYREEENGRGNFPPRFSGLQFPNYSSELNVNALELDDSALYLCASSTPGLGILFGPGTRLTVL.

V is TRBV4-3 and J is TRBJ2-2, with 7 bases lining up with TRBD1. V was clipped by 2 bases and J by 1 base; unmatched bases: 1. This CDR3 region has 15 residues. Germline assignment: CDR1 LGHNA and CDR2 YSLEER. Here the CDR3 reads CASSQRTGNTGELFF. CDR3 nucleotide sequence: TGCGCCAGCAGCCAAAGGACAGGGAACACCGGGGAGCTGTTTTTT.

The sample holds a few counts of this clone. The chain joins TRBV4-1 to TRBJ1-1, with unresolved D. This CDR3 is 13 amino acids long. Germline V gene data show CDR1 as MGHRA and CDR2 as YSYEKL. Trimming stripped 0 bases from V and 3 bases from J, with 5 bases between. CDR3 sequence reads: CASSQDRDTEAFF. For the CDR3, the DNA is TGCGCCAGCAGCCAAGACCGGGACACTGAAGCTTTCTTT.